The clone carrying this T cell receptor beta chain was detected many times. Its antigen is not known. Per germline, CDR1 SGHVS and CDR2 FQNEAQ. V lost 4 bases to trimming and J lost 2 bases, with 15 bases between them. This CDR3 is 15 amino acids long. These data come from a study of T-cell reconstitution after alpha-beta-depleted transplantation in children. Findings of the study overall: The authors attributed T-cell counts and diversity one year after transplant mostly to newly produced T cells. About two months after transplant, alpha-beta T cells reportedly came from several hundred expanded graft clones.

Unique molecular identifiers were incorporated into the prepared TCRbeta library. From the PCR reads, TCRdb called clonotypes with MiXCR, one entry per CDR3 protein. The table records 250,000 to 300,000 distinct CDR3 sequences, 11% of them present only once. V gene TRBV7-8 combines with J gene TRBJ2-7, with a tentative D call TRBD2 (6 bases). This specimen was peripheral blood, taken 180 days after TCRalphabeta/CD19-depleted stem cell transplant. This clonotype was obtained from a male patient aged 2 to 9 who had a stem cell transplant for chronic granulomatous disease, so the T cells may come from the graft donor. The CDR3 protein is CASSSKAGSPYEQYF. DNA of the CDR3: TGTGCCAGCAGCTCCAAAGCGGGTTCCCCCTACGAGCAGTACTTC.